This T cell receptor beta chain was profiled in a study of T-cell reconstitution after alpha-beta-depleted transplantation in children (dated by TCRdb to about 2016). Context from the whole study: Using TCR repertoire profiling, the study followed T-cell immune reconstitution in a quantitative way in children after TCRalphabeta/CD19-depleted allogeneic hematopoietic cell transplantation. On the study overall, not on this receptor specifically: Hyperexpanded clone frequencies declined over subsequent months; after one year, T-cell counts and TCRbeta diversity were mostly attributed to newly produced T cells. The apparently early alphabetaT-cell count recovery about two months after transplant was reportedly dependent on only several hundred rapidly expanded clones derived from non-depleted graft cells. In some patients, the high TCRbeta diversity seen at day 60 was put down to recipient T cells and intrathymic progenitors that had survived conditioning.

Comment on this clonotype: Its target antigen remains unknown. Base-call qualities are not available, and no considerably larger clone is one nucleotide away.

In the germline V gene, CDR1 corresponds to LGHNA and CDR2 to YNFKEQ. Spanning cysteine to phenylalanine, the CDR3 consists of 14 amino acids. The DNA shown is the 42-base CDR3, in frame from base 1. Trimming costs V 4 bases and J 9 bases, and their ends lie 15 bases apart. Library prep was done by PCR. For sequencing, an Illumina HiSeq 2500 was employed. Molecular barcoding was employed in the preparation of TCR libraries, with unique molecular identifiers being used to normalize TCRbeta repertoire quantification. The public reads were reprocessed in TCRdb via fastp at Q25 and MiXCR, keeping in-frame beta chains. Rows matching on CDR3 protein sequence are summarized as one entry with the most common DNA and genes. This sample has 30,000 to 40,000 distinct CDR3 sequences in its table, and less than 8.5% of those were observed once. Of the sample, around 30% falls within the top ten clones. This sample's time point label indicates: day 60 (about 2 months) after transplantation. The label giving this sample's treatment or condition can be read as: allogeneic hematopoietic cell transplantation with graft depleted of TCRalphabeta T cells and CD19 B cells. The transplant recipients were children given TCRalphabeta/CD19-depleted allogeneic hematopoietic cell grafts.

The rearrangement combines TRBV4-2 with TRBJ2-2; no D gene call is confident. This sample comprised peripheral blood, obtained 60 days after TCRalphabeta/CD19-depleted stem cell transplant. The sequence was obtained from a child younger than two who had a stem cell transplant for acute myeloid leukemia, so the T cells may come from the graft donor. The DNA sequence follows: TGTGCCAGCAGCCCGTTGCGATCCCGACGGGAGCTGTTTTTT. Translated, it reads CASSPLRSRRELFF.